One and the same sample provided the 27 T cell receptor beta chains below, sequenced in a study of cytomegalovirus exposure and HLA in healthy donors. 60 Vbeta and 13 Jbeta primers were used in PCR. Only in-frame clones appear in the TCRdb table, and some are missing; sequencing was by immunoSEQ multiplex PCR. The sample includes about 110,000 clones, 79% of them seen just once. Sequenced sample: PBMCs. Every receptor here comes from a man aged 25-40 years in good health and CMV-seropositive.

The chain links TRBV9 to TRBJ1-2; 7 bases map to TRBD1. CDR3 length: 15 residues. Germline V lookup: CDR1 SGDLS, CDR2 YYNGEE. V lost 4 bases and J lost 2; bases outside the gene matches: 8. The CDR3 DNA reads TGTGCCAGCAGCATAACGACAGGGAGCAACTATGGCTACACCTTC. Its translation is CASSITTGSNYGYTF.

The chain is built from TRBV4-1 and TRBJ1-5, with D possibly TRBD1 on 6 matching bases. V dropped 0 bases and J dropped 1 base, with 10 bases sitting between them. CDR3 length equals 16 residues. Looked up from germline, CDR1 is MGHRA and CDR2 is YSYEKL. The CDR3 spells CASSQDGRGSNQPQHF. In nucleotides, the CDR3 is TGCGCCAGCAGCCAAGACGGAAGGGGGAGCAATCAGCCCCAGCATTTT.

This chain uses TRBV27 with TRBJ2-7, with D maybe TRBD1 (6 bases). The germline V gene encodes CDR1 MNHEY and CDR2 SMNVEV (reference sequence). The ends were cut back, 8 bases at V and 4 bases at J, with 15 bases in the middle. The CDR3 covers 13 residues. CDR3 coding DNA: TGTGCCAGCGCCCCATACAGGGAATACGAGCAGTACTTC. It encodes CASAPYREYEQYF.

This chain links TRBV30 with TRBJ1-3, with 9 nucleotides matching TRBD1. The trim removed 7 bases at V and 1 base at J, leaving 11 bases unmatched. The CDR3 has 16 residues. CDR1 and CDR2 from the germline V gene are GTSNPN and SVGIG (reference sequence). DNA for the CDR3: TGTGCCTCGACACGGACAGGGGAAATATCTGGAAACACCATATATTTT. Translating gives CASTRTGEISGNTIYF. The variable domain in full, with the rest retrieved from reference TRBV30 and TRBJ1-3, is SQTIHQWPATLVQPVGSPLSLECTVEGTSNPNLYWYRQAAGRGLQLLFYSVGIGQISSEVPQNLSASRPQDRQFILSSKKLLLSDSGFYLCASTRTGEISGNTIYFGEGSWLTVV.

This clone was seen a handful of times. V gene TRBV4-2 combines with J gene TRBJ1-1; no clear D. V shed 0 bases and J shed 3 bases, with 11 bases lying between them. This CDR3 contains 15 residues. Germline V lookup: CDR1 LGHNA, CDR2 YNFKEQ. In DNA, the CDR3 is TGTGCCAGCAGCCAAGAGGCGGGCACGGACACTGAAGCTTTCTTT. This codes for CASSQEAGTDTEAFF.

The sample holds a few counts of this clone. CDR3 loop: CAISGQGSSPLHF. The CDR3 nucleotides are TGTGCCATCAGTGGACAGGGGAGTTCACCCCTCCACTTT. The V and J genes are TRBV10-3 and TRBJ1-6; 8 bases align to TRBD1. This CDR3 has 13 amino acids. CDR1 ENHRY and CDR2 SYGVKD come from the germline V gene. V lost 4 bases to trimming and J lost 9 bases; unmatched junction nucleotides: 2.

The rearrangement uses TRBV18 and TRBJ2-2; D unclear. Trimming took off 6 bases at V and 7 bases at J, with 9 bases between the two ends. CDR3 size: 12 residues. In germline, CDR1 is KGHSH, CDR2 LQKENI. DNA of the CDR3: TGTGCCAGCTCCCTCGGTGACGGGGAGCTGTTTTTT. Encoded protein: CASSLGDGELFF. The whole variable domain, filled in from reference TRBV18 and TRBJ2-2, reads NAGVMQNPRHLVRRRGQEARLRCSPMKGHSHVYWYRQLPEEGLKFMVYLQKENIIDESGMPKERFSAEFPKEGPSILRIQQVVRGDSAAYFCASSLGDGELFFGEGSRLTVL.

The chain recombines TRBV19 with TRBJ2-6, with 8 nucleotides matching TRBD2. In germline, CDR1 is LNHDA, CDR2 SQIVND (reference sequence). The J segment lost 0 bases and the V segment lost 7 bases, leaving 8 bases of the junction unmatched. CDR3 size: 17 residues. The CDR3 DNA is TGTGCCAGTATTCAGCGGGGGTCCATCTCTGGGGCCAACGTCCTGACTTTC. As protein: CASIQRGSISGANVLTF.

This clone was detected once. The rearrangement uses TRBV10-3 and TRBJ2-7; 12 nucleotides agree with TRBD1. Trimming cost V 8 bases and J 7 bases; bases outside gene matches: 12. CDR1 and CDR2 from the germline V gene are ENHRY and SYGVKD. The CDR3 totals 15 residues. CDR3 sequence reads: CAIQRGQGAGREQYF. The CDR3 DNA reads as TGTGCCATCCAAAGGGGACAGGGGGCAGGTCGTGAGCAGTACTTC.

The J gene is TRBJ1-2, the V gene TRBV25-1; 9 bases agree with TRBD1. Germline CDR1 and CDR2: MGHDK and SYGVNS. The V segment lost 6 bases and the J segment 5 bases; nucleotides outside the gene matches: 10. The CDR3 covers 15 residues. The CDR3 sequence is CASSPPGGTGYGYTF. CDR3 coding DNA: TGTGCCAGCAGCCCCCCGGGGGGGACAGGGTATGGCTACACCTTC.

This clone was counted a single time. J is TRBJ2-7 and V is TRBV5-4, with a weak D call TRBD1 (6 bases). The V gene's germline CDR1 is SGHNT and CDR2 YYREEE (reference sequence). This CDR3 region has 15 residues. Trimming took 3 bases from V and 4 from J, leaving 17 bases between them. The CDR3, as DNA: TGTGCCAGCAGCTACGGGACACCCCGGAGGTACGAGCAGTACTTC. Translating gives CASSYGTPRRYEQYF. The entire variable domain, with the rest obtained from reference TRBV5-4 and TRBJ2-7, is as follows: ETGVTQSPTHLIKTRGQQVTLRCSSQSGHNTVSWYQQALGQGPQFIFQYYREEENGRGNFPPRFSGLQFPNYSSELNVNALELDDSALYLCASSYGTPRRYEQYFGPGTRLTVT.

This clone occurred a few times. This chain connects TRBV6-6 to TRBJ2-7, with D maybe TRBD2 (7 bases). Trimming stripped 6 bases from V and 6 bases from J, with 21 bases between. CDR3 length: 15 residues. Germline CDR1 MNHNY, CDR2 SVGAGI (reference sequence). The CDR3 DNA reads as TGTGCCAGCAGCCCCCTTCGTGGGGGGGCCTTCGAGCAGTACTTC. Amino acid sequence: CASSPLRGGAFEQYF.

The genes are TRBV30 and TRBJ2-7; the D is unclear. This CDR3 contains 13 residues. Trimming left V 0 bases short and J 3 bases short, with 9 bases between. Germline CDR1 GTSNPN, CDR2 SVGIG (reference sequence). CDR3 nucleotides: TGTGCCTGGAGTGTACTATTGGGCTACGAGCAGTACTTC. Protein sequence: CAWSVLLGYEQYF.

The chain couples TRBV25-1 to TRBJ1-2; 9 nucleotides line up with TRBD1. J lost 7 bases, V lost 2 bases, and 14 bases had no gene match. Germline-derived CDR1 and CDR2 are MGHDK and SYGVNS. CDR3 length equals 17 residues. The CDR3 protein is CASSEMEGVDRGVGYTF. The DNA for the CDR3 is TGTGCCAGCAGTGAAATGGAGGGGGTCGACAGGGGGGTTGGCTACACCTTC.

V is TRBV5-1 and J is TRBJ2-7; TRBD2 aligns across 7 bases. CDR1 is SGHRS, CDR2 YFSETQ, per germline. This CDR3 has 15 amino acids. V dropped 3 bases and J dropped 3; count of bases not matched to a gene: 9. DNA for the CDR3: TGCGCCAGCAGCTCCGACCCCAGCGGGGTCTACGAGCAGTACTTC. The encoded protein is CASSSDPSGVYEQYF. Full variable domain (rest looked up from reference TRBV5-1 and TRBJ2-7): KAGVTQTPRYLIKTRGQQVTLSCSPISGHRSVSWYQQTPGQGLQFLFEYFSETQRNKGNFPGRFSGRQFSNSRSEMNVSTLELGDSALYLCASSSDPSGVYEQYFGPGTRLTVT.

The gene calls are TRBV19 and TRBJ2-4; maybe TRBD1 (6 bases). V shed 5 bases and J shed 5 bases, with 13 bases lying between them. This CDR3 region has 14 residues. CDR1 is LNHDA and CDR2 is SQIVND in the germline V gene (reference sequence). CDR3 sequence reads: CASSPQGRENIQYF. In nucleotides, the CDR3 is TGTGCCAGTAGTCCTCAGGGGAGAGAAAACATTCAGTACTTC.

The chain is built from TRBV30 and TRBJ2-1; D is undetermined. Germline CDR1 GTSNPN, CDR2 SVGIG (reference sequence). This CDR3 is built from 11 residues. V was pared by 3 bases and J by 2 bases, with 2 bases between. The CDR3 DNA follows: TGTGCCTGGAGCGCCTACAATGAGCAGTTCTTC. Protein product: CAWSAYNEQFF.

This chain links TRBV7-2 with TRBJ2-7, with 7 bases aligning to TRBD2. V lost 4 bases and J lost 5; bases outside the gene matches: 8. Germline values: CDR1 SGHTA, CDR2 FQGNSA. The CDR3 is made up of 14 amino acids. CDR3 in DNA: TGTGCCAGCAGCTCACAAGCGGGGTCGGACGAGCAGTACTTC. It translates to CASSSQAGSDEQYF. Filled out from reference TRBV7-2 and TRBJ2-7, the complete variable domain reads GAGVSQSPSNKVTEKGKDVELRCDPISGHTALYWYRQSLGQGLEFLIYFQGNSAPDKSGLPSDRFSAERTGGSVSTLTIQRTQQEDSAVYLCASSSQAGSDEQYFGPGTRLTVT.

This clone appeared a few times. The rearrangement joins TRBV10-1 to TRBJ1-3; tentative D call: TRBD1 (5 bases). V was cut by 11 bases and J by 4 bases, with 24 bases left in between. The CDR3 loop spans 16 amino acids. CDR1 WNHNN and CDR2 SYGVQD come from the germline V gene (reference sequence). This chain's CDR3 is CAEGNGFGGSGNTIYF. The CDR3 DNA reads TGCGCCGAGGGGAATGGATTCGGGGGGTCAGGAAACACCATATATTTT.

Of note for this clone: A read error may produce the germline difference seen at one junction end. The same CDR3 arises from other DNA sequences in this sample as well. The CDR3 sequence: CASLTGGYGYTF. The CDR3 DNA reads TGTGCCAGCCTGACAGGGGGCTATGGCTATACCTTC. V and J are TRBV25-1 and TRBJ1-2; TRBD1 agrees at 10 bases. The V gene's germline CDR1 is MGHDK and CDR2 SYGVNS. The CDR3 consists of 12 residues.

The chain couples TRBV5-6 to TRBJ2-2; TRBD1 matches 9 bases. From germline, CDR1 is SGHDT and CDR2 YYEEEE. V gave up 3 bases and J gave up 7 bases; unmatched junction bases: 4. The CDR3 extends over 14 amino acids. The chain's CDR3 is CASSSGQGGGELFF. The CDR3 DNA follows: TGTGCCAGCAGCTCGGGACAGGGCGGCGGGGAGCTGTTTTTT.

The chain is built from TRBV18 and TRBJ2-3; 11 bases line up with TRBD2. V gave up 3 bases and J gave up 2 bases; unmatched junction bases: 7. The CDR3 covers 17 residues. Germline V lookup: CDR1 KGHSH, CDR2 LQKENI. The CDR3 loop reads CASSPFSGGATTDTQYF. As DNA, the CDR3 is TGTGCCAGCTCACCTTTTAGCGGGGGGGCCACCACAGATACGCAGTATTTT. The full variable domain, in which reference TRBV18 and TRBJ2-3 provide the parts outside the CDR3, is NAGVMQNPRHLVRRRGQEARLRCSPMKGHSHVYWYRQLPEEGLKFMVYLQKENIIDESGMPKERFSAEFPKEGPSILRIQQVVRGDSAAYFCASSPFSGGATTDTQYFGPGTRLTVL.

V gene TRBV6-7 combines with J gene TRBJ2-2; D might be TRBD2 (6 bases). TRBV6-7 is marked as an open reading frame, function uncertain. With 4 bases removed from V and 7 bases from J, the gap between germline ends came to 22 bases. The CDR3 is 17 amino acids. This chain's CDR3 is CASSSGLTVLGDGELFF. The CDR3 region has the DNA TGTGCCAGCAGTTCGGGACTGACAGTCCTCGGCGACGGGGAGCTGTTTTTT.

For the CDR3, the DNA is TGTGCCAGCAGTCCGCGTGAAGATTACGAGCAGTACTTC. It specifies CASSPREDYEQYF. This sequence joins TRBV27 and TRBJ2-7; unclear D gene. Looked up from germline, CDR1 is MNHEY and CDR2 is SMNVEV (reference sequence). V lost 5 bases and J lost 4, with 12 bases in between. The CDR3 runs 13 residues.

The chain recombines TRBV18 with TRBJ2-7; maybe TRBD1 (5 bases). V lost 2 bases, J lost 5 bases, and 7 bases lay in between. The V gene's germline CDR1 is KGHSH and CDR2 LQKENI. The CDR3 loop spans 12 amino acids. The CDR3 sequence is CASSPGANEQYF. The CDR3 coding sequence is TGTGCCAGCTCACCAGGGGCCAACGAGCAGTACTTC. The entire variable domain, with the rest obtained from reference TRBV18 and TRBJ2-7, is as follows: NAGVMQNPRHLVRRRGQEARLRCSPMKGHSHVYWYRQLPEEGLKFMVYLQKENIIDESGMPKERFSAEFPKEGPSILRIQQVVRGDSAAYFCASSPGANEQYFGPGTRLTVT.

This clone was seen a single time. The rearrangement joins TRBV7-2 to TRBJ1-2, with 9 bases matching TRBD1. V lost 5 bases and J lost 6; bases outside the gene matches: 4. The length of the CDR3 is 13 residues. Germline CDR1 reads SGHTA; CDR2 reads FQGNSA. CDR3 sequence (DNA): TGTGCCAGCAGCCCTCGGGACAGGGATGGCTACACCTTC. Translated: CASSPRDRDGYTF.

The chain couples TRBV6-6 to TRBJ2-3; D gene ambiguous. The CDR3 extends over 15 amino acids. Germline V gene data show CDR1 as MNHNY and CDR2 as SVGAGI (reference sequence). Trimming took 1 base from V and 2 from J, leaving 10 bases between them. The CDR3 sequence: CASSYFQDNTDTQYF. Here the CDR3 DNA reads TGTGCCAGCAGTTACTTTCAGGATAACACAGATACGCAGTATTTT.